Shown below are 32 T cell receptor beta chains from a single sample sequenced in a study of T cell repertoires in cytomegalovirus infection. What these receptors recognize is not known. TCRdb processed the reads anew with MiXCR; each CDR3 protein has one entry. The profile shows about 770,000 distinct CDR3 sequences, almost 30% of them singletons. The specimen was cultured CD8+ T cells from PBMCs, collected from culture after CMV antigen stimulation. These receptors originate from a human donor in good health (CMV status not recorded). Some clones in this sample may be carry-over from other donors' samples.

This clonotype showed up many times. The genes are TRBV7-2 and TRBJ1-5; TRBD1 matches 9 bases. CDR3 length: 19 amino acids. The J segment lost 7 bases and the V segment lost 4 bases, leaving 20 bases of the junction unmatched. The germline CDR1 and CDR2 sequences are SGHTA and FQGNSA. CDR3 residues: CASSSGSGDRVYVGQPQHF. The CDR3, as DNA: TGTGCCAGCAGCTCCGGTTCTGGGGACAGGGTATATGTTGGGCAGCCCCAGCATTTT.

This clonotype was seen many times. This rearrangement joins TRBV7-6 to TRBJ1-2; 8 bases are a match to TRBD1. The CDR3 has 15 amino acids. The germline V gene encodes CDR1 SGHVS and CDR2 FNYEAQ. Trimming cost V 2 bases and J 7 bases; bases outside gene matches: 9. CDR3 amino acids: CASSLYRGTGFGYTF. CDR3 in DNA: TGTGCCAGCAGCTTATACCGGGGGACAGGTTTTGGCTACACCTTC. The variable domain in full, with the rest retrieved from reference TRBV7-6 and TRBJ1-2, is GAGVSQSPRYKVTKRGQDVALRCDPISGHVSLYWYRQALGQGPEFLTYFNYEAQQDKSGLPNDRFSAERPEGSISTLTIQRTEQRDSAMYRCASSLYRGTGFGYTFGSGTRLTVV.

V is TRBV6-8 and J is TRBJ1-5; TRBD1 matches at 8 bases. This CDR3 is 12 amino acids long. Germline V CDR1 and CDR2: MNHGY, SAAAGT. V trimming: 9 bases; J trimming: 5 bases; junction bases outside the gene matches: 3. In DNA, the CDR3 is TGTGCCAGTAGACAGGGGCATCAGCCCCAGCATTTT. Residues: CASRQGHQPQHF.

The CDR3 loop is CASSAGEGASGNTIYF. CDR3 sequence (DNA): TGTGCCAGCAGCGCCGGCGAGGGGGCGTCTGGAAACACCATATATTTT. The rearrangement links TRBV9 to TRBJ1-3; 7 bases map to TRBD1. This CDR3 comprises 16 residues. Trimming removed 3 bases from V and 1 base from J; junction bases left unmatched: 7. Germline V gene sequence: CDR1 SGDLS, CDR2 YYNGEE.

This clonotype has ten or more counts. The chain joins TRBV7-6 to TRBJ2-1; D possibly matches TRBD1 or TRBD2 (5 bases each). The CDR3 totals 15 residues. Germline V gives CDR1 SGHVS, CDR2 FNYEAQ. The V gene lost 3 bases and the J gene lost 5 bases, with 14 bases spanning the gap. The DNA for the CDR3 is TGTGCCAGCAGCTTCCTTTGGGGGTCGAACAATGAGCAGTTCTTC. Amino acids: CASSFLWGSNNEQFF. Full variable domain (missing parts from reference TRBV7-6 and TRBJ2-1): GAGVSQSPRYKVTKRGQDVALRCDPISGHVSLYWYRQALGQGPEFLTYFNYEAQQDKSGLPNDRFSAERPEGSISTLTIQRTEQRDSAMYRCASSFLWGSNNEQFFGPGTRLTVL.

The chain uses TRBV10-3 and TRBJ2-5; 14 bases are shared with TRBD2. The length of the CDR3 is 16 residues. Germline V gene sequence: CDR1 ENHRY, CDR2 SYGVKD. Trimming removed 7 bases from V and 5 bases from J; junction bases left unmatched: 9. The CDR3 DNA reads as TGTGCCATCAAAGAGGGACTAGCGGGGGTTGAGGAGACCCAGTACTTC. Its protein product is CAIKEGLAGVEETQYF.

Only a few counts were recorded for this clonotype. CDR3 amino acids: CASSLGTGGNTIYF. DNA for the CDR3: TGTGCCAGCAGCTTAGGGACAGGCGGAAACACCATATATTTT. The chain employs TRBV7-8 and TRBJ1-3; 7 bases are a match to TRBD1. Losses at the gene ends were 1 base for V and 4 bases for J; bases not matched to a gene: 1. CDR3 size: 14 residues. Germline-derived CDR1 and CDR2 are SGHVS and FQNEAQ.

The chain links TRBV12-3 or TRBV12-4 to TRBJ2-1; D might be TRBD1 (5 bases). With 7 bases removed from V and 3 bases from J, the gap between germline ends came to 19 bases. CDR3 length: 16 residues. The CDR3 spells CASKPPRAGRYNEQFF. CDR3 bases: TGTGCCAGCAAGCCCCCCAGGGCAGGGCGCTACAATGAGCAGTTCTTC.

V gene TRBV18 combines with J gene TRBJ1-1, with D unclear. Looked up from germline, CDR1 is KGHSH and CDR2 is LQKENI. There are 14 residues in the CDR3. The V gene lost 4 bases and the J gene lost 4 bases, with 13 bases spanning the gap. This CDR3 reads CASSREKAFTEAFF. CDR3 DNA: TGTGCCAGCTCACGGGAAAAAGCTTTCACTGAAGCTTTCTTT. The whole variable domain, filled in from reference TRBV18 and TRBJ1-1, reads NAGVMQNPRHLVRRRGQEARLRCSPMKGHSHVYWYRQLPEEGLKFMVYLQKENIIDESGMPKERFSAEFPKEGPSILRIQQVVRGDSAAYFCASSREKAFTEAFFGQGTRLTVV.

V gene TRBV4-1 combines with J gene TRBJ2-1, with D unresolved. The V and J ends lost 2 bases and 5 bases respectively, with 7 bases between them. The CDR3 contains 13 residues. Germline V gene data show CDR1 as MGHRA and CDR2 as YSYEKL. The CDR3 is CASSQWVDNEQFF. DNA of the CDR3: TGCGCCAGCAGCCAATGGGTAGACAATGAGCAGTTCTTC.

This CDR3 reads CASGTGGTVREQYF. Here the CDR3 DNA reads TGTGCCAGCGGGACGGGGGGTACTGTCCGGGAGCAGTACTTC. The chain combines TRBV13 with TRBJ2-7; TRBD2 agrees at 7 bases. Germline CDR1 reads PRHDT; CDR2 reads FYEKMQ (reference sequence). V trimming: 8 bases; J trimming: 7 bases; junction bases outside the gene matches: 14. The CDR3 spans 14 residues.

This chain links TRBV6-5 with TRBJ2-7, with 8 nucleotides matching TRBD1. The CDR3 is 14 residues long. Germline assignment: CDR1 MNHEY and CDR2 SVGAGI. V gave up 6 bases and J gave up 5 bases; unmatched junction bases: 9. The CDR3 sequence is CASRYLGQGHEQYF. The CDR3 DNA follows: TGTGCCAGCAGGTACCTAGGACAGGGCCACGAGCAGTACTTC.

As regards this clonotype: A read error may be the cause here, since a much bigger clone is one base away. The chain couples TRBV7-6 to TRBJ2-1, with 10 bases matching TRBD1. The DNA end lines up better with TRBJ2-7; the J call may be wrong. The CDR3 sequence is 14 residues long. Germline V gives CDR1 SGHVS, CDR2 FNYEAQ. The CDR3 nucleotides are TGTGCCAGCAGCCCCGGGACAGGGGTGATTGAGCAGTACTTC. Its translation is CASSPGTGVIEQYF.

This clonotype was counted at least ten times. The gene calls are TRBV6-1 and TRBJ2-2, with 11 bases lining up with TRBD1. Germline V gene sequence: CDR1 MNHNS, CDR2 SASEGT. The CDR3 is 16 amino acids. V shed 6 bases and J 3 bases; nucleotides not matched to a gene: 6. The CDR3 DNA follows: TGTGCCAGCAGACAGCCGGGACAGGGGGACACCGGGGAGCTGTTTTTT. It specifies CASRQPGQGDTGELFF.

Concerning this clonotype: A read error may explain this, as a much larger clone is one base away. The conserved phenylalanine or tryptophan normally closing the CDR3 is absent here, so this likely arose from a read error. The chain employs TRBV2 and TRBJ1-1, with D unclear. The CDR3 is 11 residues long. Trimming removed 11 bases at V and 6 bases at J, with 13 bases between. Germline CDR1 and CDR2: SNHLY and FYNNEI. CDR3 nucleotides: TGTGCCGGGAGACAAGCCTCTGAAGCTTTCTTA. This gives the protein CAGRQASEAFL.

This clonotype turned up a few times. The V gene is TRBV5-6, the J gene TRBJ2-7, with a weak D call TRBD1 (5 bases). Deletions cut 0 bases from V and 5 bases from J, with 12 bases between. Germline V gene data show CDR1 as SGHDT and CDR2 as YYEEEE. This CDR3 contains 14 residues. The DNA for the CDR3 is TGTGCCAGCAGCTTGGAACAGGCTACAGACGAGCAGTACTTC. Translated, it gives CASSLEQATDEQYF.

This clonotype came up many times. The rearrangement links TRBV7-2 to TRBJ1-6; the match to TRBD1 covers 10 bases. The CDR3 extends over 14 amino acids. V gave up 7 bases and J gave up 9 bases; unmatched junction bases: 6. The V gene's germline CDR1 is SGHTA and CDR2 FQGNSA. CDR3 region: CASTDRGQSSPLHF. Written as DNA, the CDR3 is TGTGCCAGCACCGACAGGGGGCAAAGTTCACCCCTCCACTTT.

This clonotype was detected a few times. The J gene is TRBJ1-2, the V gene TRBV6-1; 7 bases match TRBD1. CDR3 length equals 14 residues. Per the germline V gene, CDR1 is MNHNS and CDR2 is SASEGT. Trimming removed 6 bases from V and 7 bases from J; junction bases left unmatched: 11. The CDR3 nucleotides are TGTGCCAGCAGACTAGACAGGGATGTCAGTGGCTACACCTTC. Its protein product is CASRLDRDVSGYTF.

The chain combines TRBV7-3 with TRBJ2-3; the D is unclear. V was trimmed by 2 bases and J by 4 bases, leaving 16 bases between them. CDR3 length equals 16 residues. Germline V lookup: CDR1 SGHTA, CDR2 FQGTGA. The CDR3 coding sequence is TGTGCCAGCAGCTTAGAGGTCCTGGTTGGGGCAGATACGCAGTATTTT. Translation: CASSLEVLVGADTQYF.

This clonotype occurred many times. The chain uses TRBV7-2 and TRBJ1-1, with D uncertain. CDR3 length: 13 residues. Germline V gives CDR1 SGHTA, CDR2 FQGNSA. Trimming left V 5 bases short and J 0 bases short, with 7 bases between. CDR3 protein: CASSPNMNTEAFF. In DNA, the CDR3 is TGTGCCAGCAGCCCCAACATGAACACTGAAGCTTTCTTT.

The V gene is TRBV12-5, the J gene TRBJ2-2; perhaps TRBD2 as D (6 bases). The CDR3 extends over 17 amino acids. V shed 3 bases and J shed 0 bases, with 14 bases lying between them. Germline V gene sequence: CDR1 LGHNT, CDR2 FRNRAP. The CDR3 loop reads CASGFRASETNTGELFF. In DNA, the CDR3 is TGTGCTAGTGGTTTCAGGGCTAGCGAGACGAACACCGGGGAGCTGTTTTTT.

CDR3 bases: TGTGCCAGCAGCTTAGAGGGGACAGGGCTTGGAAACACCATATATTTT. Its protein product is CASSLEGTGLGNTIYF. This chain connects TRBV7-8 to TRBJ1-3, with 9 bases lining up with TRBD1. Losses at the gene ends were 1 base for V and 3 bases for J; bases not matched to a gene: 4. This CDR3 has 16 amino acids. CDR1 SGHVS and CDR2 FQNEAQ come from the germline V gene.

This clonotype was counted between two and nine times. This sequence joins TRBV9 and TRBJ2-5; D is possibly TRBD2 (6 bases). This CDR3 has 15 amino acids. CDR1 SGDLS and CDR2 YYNGEE come from the germline V gene. The germline V and J ends were trimmed by 3 bases and 9 bases, with 21 bases remaining between them. CDR3 loop: CASSGALRLGEAQYF. CDR3 coding DNA: TGTGCCAGCAGCGGAGCACTAAGGTTGGGGGAGGCCCAGTACTTC.

This chain uses TRBV27 with TRBJ2-7; D gene uncertain. Trimming took 5 bases from V and 4 from J, leaving 12 bases between them. The CDR3 consists of 13 residues. Germline V lookup: CDR1 MNHEY, CDR2 SMNVEV (reference sequence). The CDR3 loop reads CASSLTDGYEQYV. In DNA form, the CDR3 reads TGTGCCAGCAGTCTAACGGACGGATACGAGCAGTACGTC.

V usage is TRBV29-1 and J usage is TRBJ1-4; D unresolved. The CDR3 totals 10 residues. V gave up 8 bases and J gave up 5 bases, with 6 bases separating them. Germline assignment: CDR1 SQVTM and CDR2 ANQGSEA. The CDR3 loop reads CSSRNEKLFF. The CDR3 nucleotides are TGCAGCTCGCGGAATGAAAAACTGTTTTTT.

The V gene is TRBV6-6, the J gene TRBJ2-2; D uncertain. V lost 2 bases to trimming and J lost 4 bases, with 11 bases between them. Germline V gene lookup returns CDR1 MNHNY and CDR2 SVGAGI (reference sequence). The CDR3 consists of 15 residues. CDR3 in amino acids: CASSYDFMGTGELFF. The CDR3, as DNA: TGTGCCAGCAGTTACGACTTCATGGGCACCGGGGAGCTGTTTTTT.

The chain recombines TRBV12-3 or TRBV12-4 with TRBJ2-1, with 13 bases aligning to TRBD2. V lost 6 bases to trimming and J lost 8 bases; unmatched junction nucleotides: 7. CDR3 length: 15 residues. CDR3 nucleotide sequence: TGTGCCAGCAGCCCCCCAGGACTAGCGGGGGATGAGCAGTTCTTC. Translating gives CASSPPGLAGDEQFF.

This clonotype has more than one count but fewer than ten. The chain combines TRBV7-9 with TRBJ2-3; TRBD2 aligns across 8 bases. This CDR3 is built from 13 residues. CDR1 is SEHNR and CDR2 is FQNEAQ in the germline V gene (reference sequence). The CDR3 nucleotides read TGTGGGTCGAGGGCGGGGGGCCCAGATACGCAGTATTTT. Its protein is CGSRAGGPDTQYF.

This clonotype was counted ten times or more. The chain couples TRBV7-2 to TRBJ1-1; no clear D. Between the trimmed V and J ends, which lost 5 bases and 2 bases, there was a span of 9 bases. The CDR3 has 13 residues. Germline values: CDR1 SGHTA, CDR2 FQGNSA. Written as DNA, the CDR3 is TGTGCCAGCAGCCCCCAAAAAAACACTGAAGCTTTCTTT. Translated: CASSPQKNTEAFF.

The chain recombines TRBV11-2 with TRBJ2-3; perhaps TRBD2 as D (7 bases). The CDR3 is 15 amino acids. CDR1 SGHAT and CDR2 FQNNGV come from the germline V gene. Trimming left V 5 bases short and J 1 base short, with 13 bases between. The CDR3 region has the DNA TGTGCCAGCAGCCCCGGGGGGCATCGCACAGATACGCAGTATTTT. It encodes CASSPGGHRTDTQYF.

This chain joins TRBV25-1 and TRBJ2-3; tentatively, D is TRBD2 (6 bases). This CDR3 region has 17 residues. Germline assignment: CDR1 MGHDK and CDR2 SYGVNS. The ends were cut back, 3 bases at V and 0 bases at J, with 16 bases in the middle. CDR3 amino acids: CASSDPLTGESTDTQYF. The CDR3, as DNA: TGTGCCAGCAGTGACCCTCTCACGGGGGAGAGCACAGATACGCAGTATTTT.

J is TRBJ2-1 and V is TRBV19; 7 bases line up with TRBD1. The CDR3 is 14 residues long. Losses at the gene ends were 0 bases for V and 6 bases for J; bases not matched to a gene: 2. From germline, CDR1 is LNHDA and CDR2 SQIVND (reference sequence). The CDR3 region is CASSIEGGPNEQFF. The CDR3 DNA reads as TGTGCCAGTAGTATAGAAGGGGGCCCCAATGAGCAGTTCTTC.